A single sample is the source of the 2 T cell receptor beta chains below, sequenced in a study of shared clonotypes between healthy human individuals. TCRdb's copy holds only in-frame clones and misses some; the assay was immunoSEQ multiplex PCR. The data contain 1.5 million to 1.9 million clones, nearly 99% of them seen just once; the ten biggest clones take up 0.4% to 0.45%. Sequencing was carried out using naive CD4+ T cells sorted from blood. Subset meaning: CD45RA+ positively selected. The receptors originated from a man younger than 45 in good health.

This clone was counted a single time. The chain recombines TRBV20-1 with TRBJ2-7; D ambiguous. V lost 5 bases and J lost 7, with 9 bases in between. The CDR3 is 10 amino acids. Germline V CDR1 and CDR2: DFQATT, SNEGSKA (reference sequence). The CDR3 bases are TGCAGTGCTGCCGTGGGTGAGCAGTACTTC. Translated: CSAAVGEQYF.

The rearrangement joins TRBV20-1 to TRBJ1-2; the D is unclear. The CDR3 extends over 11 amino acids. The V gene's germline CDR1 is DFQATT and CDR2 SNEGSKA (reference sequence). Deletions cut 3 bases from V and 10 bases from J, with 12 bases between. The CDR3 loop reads CSASTAWDYTF. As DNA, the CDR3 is TGCAGTGCTAGTACGGCTTGGGACTACACCTTC.